These T cell receptor beta chains were read from a single sample in a study of T cell responses to AZD1222 COVID-19 vaccine. Measured with immunoSEQ multiplex PCR; TCRdb has only the in-frame clones, and not every one. The profile shows 70,000 to 90,000 clones, 80% to 90% of them singletons. The sample consisted of peripheral blood, taken 28 days after the second AZD1222 dose. The receptor source for this set is an adult who received the AZD1222 COVID-19 vaccine. CDR3s include the opening cysteine and the closing phenylalanine or tryptophan. D genes are given only for firm matches. A clone size is listed for some rows: how often the clone was seen (once, few, many), or a class if it is expanded.

abundance	d_gene	v_gene	j_gene	CDR3aa	CDR3nt
.	.	TRBV28	TRBJ1-3	CASTPWSQNTIYF	TGTGCCAGCACCCCCTGGTCACAGAACACCATATATTTT
.	.	TRBV19	TRBJ2-1	CASSIPNNEQFF	TGTGCCAGTAGTATCCCAAACAATGAGCAGTTCTTC
.	.	TRBV11-3	TRBJ2-2	CASSLAWATGELFF	TGTGCCAGCAGCTTAGCCTGGGCAACCGGGGAGCTGTTTTTT
.	.	TRBV7-3	TRBJ2-7	CASSLTGNPYEQYF	TGTGCCAGCAGCTTAACGGGGAACCCCTACGAGCAGTACTTC
.	.	TRBV6-6	TRBJ1-4	CATRAPTGGEKLFF	TGTGCCACCCGGGCCCCCACGGGGGGTGAAAAACTGTTTTTT
few	.	TRBV11-3	TRBJ1-2	CASSFTAQANYGYTF	TGTGCCAGCAGCTTTACGGCGCAAGCTAACTATGGCTACACCTTC
.	TRBD1	TRBV6-2/TRBV6-3	TRBJ1-1	CASSYWTGGTEAFF	TGTGCCAGCAGTTACTGGACAGGGGGCACTGAAGCTTTCTTT
few	.	TRBV4-1	TRBJ1-5	CASSRESMAGTHQPQHF	TGCGCCAGCAGCCGAGAAAGCATGGCAGGGACCCATCAGCCCCAGCATTTT
.	TRBD2	TRBV18	TRBJ2-1	CASSPRAAGGLYNEQFF	TGTGCCAGCTCACCAAGGGCAGCGGGGGGTCTCTACAATGAGCAGTTCTTC
.	.	TRBV5-1	TRBJ1-5	CASSWDGVNQPQHF	TGCGCCAGCAGCTGGGACGGAGTCAATCAGCCCCAGCATTTT
.	.	TRBV19	TRBJ2-7	CASSPNSFVLSYEQYF	TGTGCCAGTAGCCCGAATAGTTTCGTTCTCTCCTACGAGCAGTACTTC
.	TRBD1	TRBV7-2	TRBJ1-4	CASSLAQQGGEKLFF	TGTGCCAGCAGCTTAGCCCAACAGGGGGGTGAAAAACTGTTTTTT
.	.	TRBV4-2	TRBJ2-3	CASQTGTSKDTQYF	TGTGCCAGCCAAACCGGGACATCGAAAGATACGCAGTATTTT
once	.	TRBV5-4	TRBJ1-2	CASSYQGLEGGYTF	TGTGCCAGCAGTTACCAGGGGTTGGAGGGTGGCTACACCTTC
.	.	TRBV2	TRBJ1-6	CASSEINSPLHF	TGTGCCAGCAGTGAAATTAATTCACCCCTCCACTTT
.	.	TRBV24-1	TRBJ2-1	CATSDFGLEQFF	TGTGCCACCAGTGATTTTGGACTTGAGCAGTTCTTC
.	TRBD1	TRBV4-2	TRBJ2-5	CASSQAAGQGGVETQYF	TGTGCCAGCAGCCAAGCTGCGGGACAGGGAGGAGTGGAGACCCAGTACTTC
once	.	TRBV28	TRBJ1-2	CASSHARGYTF	TGTGCCAGCAGTCACGCTCGGGGCTACACCTTC
once	.	TRBV15	TRBJ1-5	CATSTWEGVFSQPQHF	TGTGCCACCAGCACCTGGGAGGGCGTGTTTAGTCAGCCCCAGCATTTT
once	.	TRBV6-5	TRBJ2-1	CASSQSSYNEQFF	TGTGCCAGCAGCCAAAGCTCCTACAATGAGCAGTTCTTC
few	.	TRBV6-1	TRBJ1-2	CASSERGAWDGYTF	TGTGCCAGCAGTGAACGCGGGGCGTGGGATGGCTACACCTTC
few	.	TRBV7-9	TRBJ1-3	CASRAVGNTIYF	TGTGCCAGCAGGGCAGTTGGAAACACCATATATTTT
.	.	TRBV24-1	TRBJ2-1	CATSDFSRGGVNEQFF	TGTGCCACCAGTGATTTTAGTAGGGGTGGGGTCAATGAGCAGTTCTTC
.	TRBD1	TRBV7-2	TRBJ1-1	CASSPGQTSEAFF	TGTGCCAGCAGCCCGGGACAGACCTCTGAAGCTTTCTTT
once	TRBD2	TRBV4-2	TRBJ2-4	CASSQEGSGKDIQYF	TGTGCCAGCAGCCAAGAAGGTAGCGGGAAGGACATTCAGTACTTC
.	TRBD2	TRBV19	TRBJ2-1	CASSIGLAGFRNEQFF	TGTGCCAGTAGTATAGGGCTAGCGGGGTTTCGGAATGAGCAGTTCTTC
.	TRBD2	TRBV5-6	TRBJ2-1	CASSPSMIAGVIEQFF	TGTGCCAGCAGCCCCTCGATGATAGCGGGAGTCATTGAGCAGTTCTTC
once	TRBD1	TRBV5-5	TRBJ2-7	CASSQGQGSYEQYF	TGTGCCAGCAGCCAGGGACAGGGGTCCTACGAGCAGTACTTC
.	.	TRBV12-3/TRBV12-4	TRBJ2-1	CASTLREYNEQFF	TGTGCCAGCACCCTTAGGGAGTACAATGAGCAGTTCTTC
.	.	TRBV7-9	TRBJ1-2	CAWSETGYGYTF	TGTGCCTGGAGTGAGACTGGCTATGGCTACACCTTC
few	TRBD1	TRBV14	TRBJ1-1	CASSPDRENTEAFF	TGTGCCAGCAGCCCTGACAGGGAGAACACTGAAGCTTTCTTT
.	TRBD1	TRBV28	TRBJ2-5	CASSSGTGFSETQYF	TGTGCCAGCAGCTCCGGGACAGGGTTTTCTGAGACCCAGTACTTC